The 10 T cell receptor beta chains presented below share a single source sample, sequenced in a study of blood T cell repertoires in COVID-19 (dated by TCRdb to 2018 to 2020). Libraries were made using the immunoSEQ multiplex PCR assay. What TCRdb holds here is the immuneACCESS table cut down to in-frame rearrangements. Part of the clones is not present; checked against another copy, under half of the missing clones reflect an unresolved V gene, and the others are unexplained. This sample comprises 250,000 or so clones, 75% to 90% of them detected only once. Approximately 4% of the sample is in the top ten clones. Material for sequencing was PBMCs or T cells enriched from blood (not recorded which). The receptors derive from a woman aged 25 to 45 with acute COVID-19.

There are a few counts of this clone. The CDR3 coding sequence is TGTGCCAGCTCACCCGACAGGGCTCAGCCCCAGCATTTT. Translation gives CASSPDRAQPQHF. The chain uses TRBV18 and TRBJ1-5; 7 bases agree with TRBD1. With 3 bases clipped from V and 6 bases from J, the junction kept 2 bases outside the gene matches. This CDR3 has 13 amino acids. CDR1 is KGHSH and CDR2 is LQKENI in the germline V gene.

V usage is TRBV28 and J usage is TRBJ1-1; D unclear. V lost 7 bases and J 0 bases, leaving 12 bases between the germline ends. Germline-derived CDR1 and CDR2 are MDHEN and SYDVKM. This CDR3 is built from 14 residues. The CDR3 region is CASTTTPLNTEAFF. CDR3 bases: TGTGCCAGCACCACGACACCATTGAACACTGAAGCTTTCTTT.

V usage is TRBV2 and J usage is TRBJ1-2; TRBD1 agrees at 9 bases. V was clipped by 5 bases and J by 5 bases; unmatched bases: 3. CDR1 SNHLY and CDR2 FYNNEI come from the germline V gene. This CDR3 contains 13 residues. In DNA form, the CDR3 reads TGTGCCAGCAGTCCGGGACAGGGTTATGGCTACACCTTC. Translated, it gives CASSPGQGYGYTF.

The rearrangement uses TRBV28 and TRBJ2-7; 7 positions agree with TRBD2. V trimming: 2 bases; J trimming: 6 bases; junction bases outside the gene matches: 4. The CDR3 extends over 13 amino acids. In germline, CDR1 is MDHEN, CDR2 SYDVKM. CDR3 DNA: TGTGCCAGCAGTTTAGCGGGAGAACTCGAGCAGTACTTC. This translates into CASSLAGELEQYF.

The chain carries TRBV30 and TRBJ2-1; D is perhaps TRBD1 (6 bases). The CDR3 runs to 12 residues. CDR1 is GTSNPN, CDR2 SVGIG, per germline (reference sequence). The germline V and J ends were trimmed by 2 bases and 7 bases, with 9 bases remaining between them. The CDR3: CAWSTTGNEQFF. The CDR3 region has the DNA TGTGCCTGGAGTACCACAGGGAATGAGCAGTTCTTC.

This chain uses TRBV28 with TRBJ2-2; a possible D gene is TRBD2 (5 bases). Germline V gives CDR1 MDHEN, CDR2 SYDVKM. Trimming stripped 5 bases from V and 1 base from J, with 8 bases between. The CDR3 contains 14 residues. The CDR3 reads CASSVGLNTGELFF. The CDR3 DNA reads as TGTGCCAGCAGTGTCGGACTGAACACCGGGGAGCTGTTTTTT.

The chain employs TRBV3-1 (or the pseudogene TRBV3-2) and TRBJ1-1; possible D gene TRBD1, 5 bases. Germline V gives CDR1 LGHDT, CDR2 YNNKEL (reference sequence). Trimming took 3 bases from V and 6 from J, leaving 14 bases between them. CDR3 length: 14 amino acids. The CDR3 sequence is CASSHIQEQAEAFF. The CDR3 region has the DNA TGTGCCAGCAGCCACATACAGGAGCAGGCTGAAGCTTTCTTT.

The CDR3 bases are TGTGCCATCAGCCCCGGGACAAGAGACACCGGGGAGCTGTTTTTT. As protein: CAISPGTRDTGELFF. The rearrangement links TRBV6-5 to TRBJ2-2, with a tentative D call TRBD1 (6 bases). Germline V gene data show CDR1 as MNHEY and CDR2 as SVGAGI. This CDR3 region has 15 residues. Trimming left V 10 bases short and J 3 bases short, with 18 bases between.

The V gene is TRBV5-4, the J gene TRBJ2-1; 8 positions agree with TRBD1. Per germline, CDR1 SGHNT and CDR2 YYREEE (reference sequence). With V trimmed by 3 bases and J by 1 base, 3 bases remained unmatched. The CDR3 contains 15 residues. CDR3 residues: CASSYGQGSYNEQFF. In DNA form, the CDR3 reads TGTGCCAGCAGCTATGGACAGGGTTCCTACAATGAGCAGTTCTTC.

The chain combines TRBV19 with TRBJ2-5; D possibly corresponds to TRBD1 (5 bases). Per germline, CDR1 LNHDA and CDR2 SQIVND (reference sequence). Trimming pared 3 bases from V and 3 bases from J, leaving 11 bases between. This CDR3 has 14 amino acids. The CDR3 here is CASSISQGKETQYF. Here the CDR3 DNA reads TGTGCCAGTAGTATTTCGCAGGGTAAAGAGACCCAGTACTTC.